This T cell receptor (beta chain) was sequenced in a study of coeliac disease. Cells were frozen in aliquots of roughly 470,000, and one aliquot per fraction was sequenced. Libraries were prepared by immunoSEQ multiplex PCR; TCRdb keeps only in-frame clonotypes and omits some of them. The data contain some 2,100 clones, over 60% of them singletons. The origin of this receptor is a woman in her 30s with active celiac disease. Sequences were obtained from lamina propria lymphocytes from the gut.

The CDR3 is CASSLVHGLTEAFF. As DNA, the CDR3 is TGTGCCAGCAGCTTAGTCCACGGACTCACTGAAGCTTTCTTT. The rearrangement uses TRBV7-9 and TRBJ1-1; unclear D gene. Germline V gene sequence: CDR1 SEHNR, CDR2 FQNEAQ (reference sequence). This CDR3 spans 14 amino acids. Trimming cost V 1 base and J 4 bases, with 10 bases left between them.